This TCR beta chain was documented in a study of blood T cell repertoires in COVID-19. The V gene end was trimmed by 3 bases and the J gene end by 3 bases; junction bases not matched to a gene: 12. Germline lookup yields CDR1 SGDLS and CDR2 YYNGEE. This CDR3 has 19 residues. In assigning cohorts, the study relied on participant-reported clinical history. TCRdb's table, derived via immunoSEQ multiplex PCR, lists solely in-frame clones and lacks some. The table records 350,000 to 550,000 clones, roughly 85% of them present only once. This clone was seen only a few times. This TCR was recovered from a woman younger than 30 with acute COVID-19. The sample consisted of PBMCs or T cells enriched from blood (not recorded which). The chain is built from TRBV9 and TRBJ2-1, with 13 bases identical to TRBD2. CDR3 sequence reads: CASSEGLAGAWSYYNEQFF. The DNA for the CDR3 is TGTGCCAGCAGCGAAGGACTAGCGGGGGCCTGGTCTTACTACAATGAGCAGTTCTTC. Based on the CDR3 plus reference TRBV9 and TRBJ2-1, the full variable domain is DSGVTQTPKHLITATGQRVTLRCSPRSGDLSVYWYQQSLDQGLQFLIQYYNGEERAKGNILERFSAQQFPDLHSELNLSSLELGDSALYFCASSEGLAGAWSYYNEQFFGPGTRLTVL.